The 15 T cell receptor beta chains in this list originate from one sample, sequenced in a study of shared T cell receptors in the human thymus. Method: immunoSEQ multiplex PCR; TCRdb's copy keeps in-frame clones and lacks some. The sample yields 600,000 or so clones, about 90% seen once. These same data were also listed under a study on human thymus T cells.

The specimen was thymocytes. The receptors shown here come from a boy in the first two years of life with a congenital heart defect.

This sequence joins TRBV4-3 and TRBJ2-1, with 7 bases aligning to TRBD1. V shed 1 base, J shed 6 bases, and the junction held 12 bases outside the gene matches. The CDR3 is made up of 17 amino acids. Germline lookup yields CDR1 LGHNA and CDR2 YSLEER. CDR3 residues: CASSQVLSTGLVNEQFF. CDR3 DNA sequence: TGCGCCAGCAGCCAAGTTTTGTCGACAGGGCTGGTCAATGAGCAGTTCTTC.

This chain joins TRBV5-1 and TRBJ2-3; possibly TRBD1 for D (6 bases). Trimming took 4 bases from V and 2 from J, leaving 17 bases between them. This CDR3 contains 16 residues. Germline V gene lookup returns CDR1 SGHRS and CDR2 YFSETQ. CDR3 region: CASSHGQTNPTDTQYF. CDR3 DNA sequence: TGCGCCAGCAGCCACGGACAGACTAATCCCACAGATACGCAGTATTTT.

The CDR3 here is CAWSVHRARLNEKLFF. CDR3 nucleotide sequence: TGTGCCTGGAGTGTACACAGGGCGAGACTCAATGAAAAACTGTTTTTT. V usage is TRBV30 and J usage is TRBJ1-4; maybe TRBD1 (6 bases). This CDR3 is built from 16 residues. V lost 0 bases, J lost 5 bases, and 16 bases lay in between. The germline gives CDR1 GTSNPN, CDR2 SVGIG (reference sequence).

The gene calls are TRBV19 and TRBJ1-2; possible D gene TRBD1, 6 bases. V was cut by 6 bases and J by 5 bases, with 19 bases left in between. This CDR3 is 15 amino acids long. The germline V gene has CDR1 LNHDA and CDR2 SQIVND (reference sequence). The CDR3 bases are TGTGCCAGTAGGGCCCGGACAGTCCTTTGGTATGGCTACACCTTC. This translates into CASRARTVLWYGYTF.

For the CDR3, the DNA is TGTGCCAGCAGCCGCCTCTCCCCAGGACAGGCAAGCTCCTACGAGCAGTACTTC. It is translated as CASSRLSPGQASSYEQYF. The J gene is TRBJ2-7, the V gene TRBV27; 7 bases are a match to TRBD1. The CDR3 has 18 residues. CDR1 and CDR2 (germline): MNHEY, SMNVEV (reference sequence). The ends lost 6 bases at V and 0 bases at J; junction bases unmatched: 17.

The chain has TRBV15 and TRBJ2-3; 13 positions match TRBD2. This CDR3 comprises 17 residues. With 5 bases clipped from V and 2 bases from J, the junction kept 7 bases outside the gene matches. Germline V gives CDR1 LNHNV, CDR2 YYDKDF (reference sequence). The DNA for the CDR3 is TGTGCCACCAGCGGGGGACTAGCGGGGATAATCACAGATACGCAGTATTTT. Translated: CATSGGLAGIITDTQYF. Full variable domain (remainder filled in from reference TRBV15 and TRBJ2-3): DAMVIQNPRYQVTQFGKPVTLSCSQTLNHNVMYWYQQKSSQAPKLLFHYYDKDFNNEADTPDNFQSRRPNTSFCFLDIRSPGLGDTAMYLCATSGGLAGIITDTQYFGPGTRLTVL.

The gene calls are TRBV9 and TRBJ2-1; TRBD2 agrees at 10 bases. The V gene's germline CDR1 is SGDLS and CDR2 YYNGEE. The V and J ends lost 0 bases and 5 bases, in that order; junction bases with no gene match: 11. CDR3 length equals 18 residues. The CDR3 spells CASSVDSKGAGGNNEQFF. The CDR3 DNA reads as TGTGCCAGCAGCGTAGACTCGAAGGGAGCGGGGGGGAACAATGAGCAGTTCTTC. The entire variable domain, with the rest obtained from reference TRBV9 and TRBJ2-1, is as follows: DSGVTQTPKHLITATGQRVTLRCSPRSGDLSVYWYQQSLDQGLQFLIQYYNGEERAKGNILERFSAQQFPDLHSELNLSSLELGDSALYFCASSVDSKGAGGNNEQFFGPGTRLTVL.

V and J are TRBV7-6 and TRBJ2-7; TRBD1 matches at 7 bases. The length of the CDR3 is 16 residues. V lost 1 base, J lost 6 bases, and 12 bases stayed unmatched. The V gene's germline CDR1 is SGHVS and CDR2 FNYEAQ. CDR3 sequence: CASSLGLRRTGGEQYF. The CDR3 bases are TGTGCCAGCAGCTTAGGTCTGCGACGGACAGGCGGCGAGCAGTACTTC.

This chain links TRBV4-3 with TRBJ2-1; 7 positions match TRBD2. Trimming took 3 bases from V and 8 from J; bases not matched to a gene: 10. The CDR3 runs 15 residues. The germline V gene has CDR1 LGHNA and CDR2 YSLEER. For the CDR3, the DNA is TGCGCCAGCAGCCACCGACTTGGCGGGGGACATGAGCAGTTCTTC. It specifies CASSHRLGGGHEQFF.

V usage is TRBV19 and J usage is TRBJ1-4, with a weak D call TRBD1 (5 bases). CDR3 length equals 20 residues. V was cut by 0 bases and J by 10 bases, with 30 bases left in between. Germline CDR1 is LNHDA and CDR2 is SQIVND (reference sequence). CDR3 residues: CASSIDTGRKGPPTGGKLFF. CDR3 nucleotide sequence: TGTGCCAGTAGTATAGACACGGGCCGCAAGGGGCCCCCCACGGGGGGAAAACTGTTTTTT.

This sequence joins TRBV28 and TRBJ2-7, with D tentatively TRBD1 (7 bases). Germline values: CDR1 MDHEN, CDR2 SYDVKM. Trimming cost V 6 bases and J 3 bases, with 12 bases left between them. The CDR3 runs to 13 residues. CDR3 region: CASREGAHYEQYF. In nucleotides, the CDR3 is TGTGCCAGCAGGGAGGGGGCTCACTACGAGCAGTACTTC.

The chain combines TRBV5-6 with TRBJ2-5, with TRBD2 matching 10 bases. CDR3 length equals 16 residues. From germline, CDR1 is SGHDT and CDR2 YYEEEE. The J segment lost 1 base and the V segment lost 2 bases, leaving 5 bases of the junction unmatched. The CDR3 sequence is CASSFKRGGFQETQYF. CDR3 nucleotides: TGTGCCAGCAGCTTCAAGCGGGGGGGGTTCCAAGAGACCCAGTACTTC.

This clone was recorded once. The V gene is TRBV29-1, the J gene TRBJ2-3; perhaps TRBD2 as D (7 bases). The CDR3 is 15 amino acids. Germline V gene sequence: CDR1 SQVTM, CDR2 ANQGSEA. V lost 3 bases and J 4 bases, leaving 17 bases between the germline ends. Here the CDR3 reads CSVEGLAGAPDTQYF. DNA of the CDR3: TGCAGCGTTGAGGGTCTGGCGGGGGCCCCAGATACGCAGTATTTT.

The J gene is TRBJ2-1, the V gene TRBV5-6, with D perhaps TRBD1 (6 bases). The germline gives CDR1 SGHDT, CDR2 YYEEEE. This CDR3 region has 15 residues. Trimming took 3 bases from V and 6 from J, leaving 16 bases between them. CDR3 region: CASSSHQGPGNEQFF. In DNA, the CDR3 is TGTGCCAGCAGCTCCCACCAGGGGCCTGGCAATGAGCAGTTCTTC.

This clone has only a few counts. CDR3 protein: CATSRVNPMNTEAFF. The CDR3 DNA reads TGTGCCACCAGCAGAGTTAACCCTATGAACACTGAAGCTTTCTTT. This chain uses TRBV15 with TRBJ1-1; D is uncertain. This CDR3 contains 15 residues. V shed 1 base and J shed 0 bases, with 9 bases lying between them. CDR1 and CDR2 (germline): LNHNV, YYDKDF (reference sequence).